The next 7 T cell receptor beta chains were all read from a single sample in a study of T cell responses to AZD1222 COVID-19 vaccine. Clones were sequenced by immunoSEQ multiplex PCR, and TCRdb holds only the in-frame ones, with some missing. The repertoire holds about 160,000 clones, with around 92% as singletons. Sequences were derived from peripheral blood, sampled on day 0 of MenACWY control vaccination. The origin of the receptors is an adult in good health.

The V and J genes are TRBV7-2 and TRBJ2-4; TRBD1 agrees at 10 bases. The CDR3 length is 20 residues. CDR1 SGHTA and CDR2 FQGNSA come from the germline V gene. The V and J ends lost 0 bases and 0 bases, in that order; junction bases with no gene match: 11. In DNA, the CDR3 is TGTGCCAGCAGCTTAGCAGGGGGACAGGGGTTTGGGTTAGCCAAAAACATTCAGTACTTC. Residues: CASSLAGGQGFGLAKNIQYF.

V gene TRBV7-2 combines with J gene TRBJ2-1, with D perhaps matching TRBD1 (6 bases). The CDR3 consists of 15 residues. Germline V gives CDR1 SGHTA, CDR2 FQGNSA. V was cut by 5 bases and J by 2 bases, with 13 bases left in between. The CDR3 coding sequence is TGTGCCAGCAGCCTCAGACAGGCCGCCTACAATGAGCAGTTCTTC. Translated: CASSLRQAAYNEQFF.

The V gene is TRBV5-1, the J gene TRBJ1-6, with a possible D match to TRBD1 (5 bases). Germline CDR1 SGHRS, CDR2 YFSETQ. This CDR3 contains 14 residues. The V end was cut by 3 bases, the J end by 11 bases, with 15 bases between. The CDR3 DNA sequence: TGCGCCAGCAGCTCGGGACTGTCGAGTGCACCCCTCCACTTT. The encoded protein is CASSSGLSSAPLHF.

CDR3 nucleotide sequence: TGTGCCATCAGTGGACAGGGAAGCTCCTACAATGAGCAGTTCTTC. This sequence encodes CAISGQGSSYNEQFF. The chain employs TRBV10-3 and TRBJ2-1; 7 bases match TRBD1. CDR3 size: 15 residues. V lost 4 bases and J lost 0; bases outside the gene matches: 3. Germline loops: CDR1 ENHRY, CDR2 SYGVKD.

Only a few counts were recorded for this clone. The chain employs TRBV7-2 and TRBJ1-3, with 8 bases aligning to TRBD1. Germline V gene lookup returns CDR1 SGHTA and CDR2 FQGNSA. Germline trimming cut 5 bases from V and 1 base from J; bases unmatched to any gene: 7. This CDR3 is built from 16 residues. The CDR3 loop is CASSPGQGGSGNTIYF. Here the CDR3 DNA reads TGTGCCAGCAGCCCAGGACAGGGAGGTTCTGGAAACACCATATATTTT.

The J gene is TRBJ1-5, the V gene TRBV4-1; D not resolved. The CDR3 covers 16 residues. Germline loops: CDR1 MGHRA, CDR2 YSYEKL. V dropped 0 bases and J dropped 9 bases, with 18 bases sitting between them. This CDR3 is CASSQDLGRPGMPQHF. DNA for the CDR3: TGCGCCAGCAGCCAAGATCTAGGTCGGCCCGGGATGCCCCAGCATTTT.

The chain carries TRBV11-2 and TRBJ1-6; D is uncertain. The CDR3 totals 14 residues. V was cut by 3 bases and J by 9 bases, with 12 bases left in between. Per the germline V gene, CDR1 is SGHAT and CDR2 is FQNNGV. The CDR3 DNA reads TGTGCCAGCAGCTTGGGCAGATCGGGTTCACCCCTCCACTTT. Its protein is CASSLGRSGSPLHF.